Shown below are 8 T cell receptor beta chains from a single sample sequenced in a study of monozygotic twins with inflammatory bowel disease. TCRdb re-called the 5' RACE reads and shows each CDR3 protein once, DNA omitted. This listing includes some 440,000 distinct CDR3 sequences. The material sequenced was blood. The receptor set was obtained from a human donor with ulcerative colitis or Crohn's disease, or a healthy co-twin of an affected twin (not recorded which).

The chain recombines TRBV12-3 or TRBV12-4 with TRBJ2-3; without DNA, the TCRdb call of TRBD1 cannot be checked. This CDR3 is built from 11 residues. The CDR3 here is CASRSPGAQYF.

The gene calls are TRBV10-3 and TRBJ2-7; TCRdb's assignment of TRBD1 cannot be checked, as there is no DNA. Per germline, CDR1 ENHRY and CDR2 SYGVKD. This CDR3 spans 14 amino acids. Here the CDR3 reads CAISEQGNSYEQYF.

The chain recombines TRBV6-1 with TRBJ2-2; there is no DNA to check the TCRdb D call of TRBD1. Germline CDR1 MNHNS, CDR2 SASEGT. The CDR3 runs to 15 residues. CDR3 residues: CASRKQGANTGELFF.

This CDR3 is CASSEIGDTQYF. The chain carries TRBV5-4 and TRBJ2-3. Germline loops: CDR1 SGHNT, CDR2 YYREEE (reference sequence). The CDR3 totals 12 residues.

The chain has TRBV20-1 and TRBJ2-6; the TCRdb call, TRBD1, lacks DNA for checking. Germline V gene lookup returns CDR1 DFQATT and CDR2 SNEGSKA (reference sequence). The CDR3 loop spans 16 amino acids. CDR3 sequence reads: CSAINIGTGGANVLTF.

The chain is built from TRBV5-6 and TRBJ1-1. The CDR3 is 14 amino acids. The V gene's germline CDR1 is SGHDT and CDR2 YYEEEE. CDR3 region: CASSLDRVNTEAFF.

The gene calls are TRBV6-5 and TRBJ1-4. This CDR3 contains 15 residues. CDR1 is MNHEY, CDR2 SVGAGI, per germline. This CDR3 reads CASSSRSFDNEKLFF.

This rearrangement joins TRBV12-3 or TRBV12-4 to TRBJ1-3. The CDR3 has 14 residues. The CDR3: CASSFQHTGNTIYF.